The sample holds many counts of the clone carrying this TCR beta chain. Its specificity is not known. Germline V gene lookup returns CDR1 DFQATT and CDR2 SNEGSKA (reference sequence). This CDR3 has 11 amino acids. V lost 6 bases and J 7 bases, leaving 12 bases between the germline ends. This sample is part of a study of regulatory T cells in long-lasting Graves disease. Regarding time point: newly diagnosed GD, antithyroid drugs for less than 3 months. Isolated PBMC RNA provided the starting material for the TCR library. Building of the TCR beta libraries involved iRepertoire HTBI primers and Arm-PCR of CDR3 regions. Using its own MiXCR run on the multiplex PCR reads, TCRdb lists one record per CDR3 protein. The sample has some 320,000 distinct CDR3 sequences; 18% are singletons. Whole-study results and caveats: TRBV28, TRBJ1-2 and TRBJ2-5 emerged as the favored segments in persistent disease.

The chain links TRBV20-1 to TRBJ1-1; D may be TRBD1 (5 bases). The source material was peripheral blood mononuclear cells (PBMCs), sampled at new diagnosis, from a patient treated with antithyroid drugs. The sequence derives from a female donor with Graves disease. As DNA, the CDR3 is TGCAGTGCCCTAAGACAGTTTGAAGCTTTCTTT. Protein product: CSALRQFEAFF.